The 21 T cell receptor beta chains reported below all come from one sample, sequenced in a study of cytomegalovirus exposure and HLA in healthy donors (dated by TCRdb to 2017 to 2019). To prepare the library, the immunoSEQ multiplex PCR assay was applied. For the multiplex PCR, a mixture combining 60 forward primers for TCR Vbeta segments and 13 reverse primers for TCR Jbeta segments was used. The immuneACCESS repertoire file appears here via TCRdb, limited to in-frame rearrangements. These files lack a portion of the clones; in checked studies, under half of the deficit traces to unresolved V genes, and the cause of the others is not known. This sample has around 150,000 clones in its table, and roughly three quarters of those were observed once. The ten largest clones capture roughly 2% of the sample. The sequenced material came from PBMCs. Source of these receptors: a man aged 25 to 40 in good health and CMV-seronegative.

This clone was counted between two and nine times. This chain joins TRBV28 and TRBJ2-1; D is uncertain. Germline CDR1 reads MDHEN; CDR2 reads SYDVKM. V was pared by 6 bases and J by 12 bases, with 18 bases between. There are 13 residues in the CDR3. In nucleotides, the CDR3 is TGTGCCAGCAGCCTCTCCGGGTTAAAGTGGCAGTTCTTC. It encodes CASSLSGLKWQFF.

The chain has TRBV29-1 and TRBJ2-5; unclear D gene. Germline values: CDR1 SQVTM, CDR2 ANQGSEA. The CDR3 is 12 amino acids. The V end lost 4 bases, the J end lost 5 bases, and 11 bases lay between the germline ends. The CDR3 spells CSVVAGGETQYF. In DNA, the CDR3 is TGCAGCGTTGTAGCTGGCGGCGAGACCCAGTACTTC.

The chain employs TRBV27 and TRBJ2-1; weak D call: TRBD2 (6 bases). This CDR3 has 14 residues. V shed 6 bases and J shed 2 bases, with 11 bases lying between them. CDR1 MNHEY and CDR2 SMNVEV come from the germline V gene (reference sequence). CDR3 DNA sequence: TGTGCCAGCAGACGGGAGTACGCCTACAATGAGCAGTTCTTC. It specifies CASRREYAYNEQFF.

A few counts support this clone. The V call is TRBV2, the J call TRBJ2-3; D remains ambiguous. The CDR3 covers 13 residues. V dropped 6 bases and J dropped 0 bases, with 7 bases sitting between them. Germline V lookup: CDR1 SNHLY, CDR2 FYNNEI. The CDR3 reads CASRESSTDTQYF. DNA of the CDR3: TGTGCCAGCAGAGAGAGTAGCACAGATACGCAGTATTTT.

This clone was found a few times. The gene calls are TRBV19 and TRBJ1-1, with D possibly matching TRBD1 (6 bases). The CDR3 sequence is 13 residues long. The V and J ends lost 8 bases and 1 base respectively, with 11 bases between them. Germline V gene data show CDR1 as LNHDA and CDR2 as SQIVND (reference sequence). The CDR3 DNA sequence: TGTGCCAGTCTTGACAGGCGGAACACTGAAGCTTTCTTT. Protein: CASLDRRNTEAFF.

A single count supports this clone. DNA for the CDR3: TGTGCCAGCAGTGTCACTAGCGGGAGGGGCACAGATACGCAGTATTTT. Amino acids: CASSVTSGRGTDTQYF. The chain joins TRBV6-4 to TRBJ2-3; 13 bases match TRBD2. V lost 4 bases and J lost 1; bases outside the gene matches: 2. The CDR3 length is 16 residues. CDR1 and CDR2 (germline): MRHNA, SNTAGT.

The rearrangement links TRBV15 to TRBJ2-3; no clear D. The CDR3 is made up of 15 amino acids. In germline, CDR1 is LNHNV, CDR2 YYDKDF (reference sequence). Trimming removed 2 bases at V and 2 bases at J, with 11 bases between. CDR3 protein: CATSRSPTPTDTQYF. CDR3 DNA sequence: TGTGCCACCAGCAGATCGCCTACCCCCACAGATACGCAGTATTTT. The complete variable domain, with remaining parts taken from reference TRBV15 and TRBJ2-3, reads DAMVIQNPRYQVTQFGKPVTLSCSQTLNHNVMYWYQQKSSQAPKLLFHYYDKDFNNEADTPDNFQSRRPNTSFCFLDIRSPGLGDTAMYLCATSRSPTPTDTQYFGPGTRLTVL.

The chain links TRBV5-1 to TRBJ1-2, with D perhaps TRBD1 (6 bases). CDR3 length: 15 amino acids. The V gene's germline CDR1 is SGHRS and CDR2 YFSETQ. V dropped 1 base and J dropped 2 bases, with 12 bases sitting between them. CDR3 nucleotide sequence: TGCGCCAGCAGCTTGTTTCCAGGGGAAAACTATGGCTACACCTTC. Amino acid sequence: CASSLFPGENYGYTF. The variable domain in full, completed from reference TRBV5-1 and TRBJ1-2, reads KAGVTQTPRYLIKTRGQQVTLSCSPISGHRSVSWYQQTPGQGLQFLFEYFSETQRNKGNFPGRFSGRQFSNSRSEMNVSTLELGDSALYLCASSLFPGENYGYTFGSGTRLTVV.

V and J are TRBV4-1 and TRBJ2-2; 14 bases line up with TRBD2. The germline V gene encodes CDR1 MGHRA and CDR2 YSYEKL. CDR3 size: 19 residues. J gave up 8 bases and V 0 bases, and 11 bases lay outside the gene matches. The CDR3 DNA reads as TGCGCCAGCAGCCAAGATCCGCCGGGACTAGCGGGAGTATCTGGGGAGCTGTTTTTT. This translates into CASSQDPPGLAGVSGELFF.

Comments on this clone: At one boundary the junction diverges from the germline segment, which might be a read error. The CDR3 region is CASSEGASGRAREQFF. CDR3 sequence (DNA): TGTGCTAGCAGCGAGGGGGCTAGCGGGAGGGCCCGTGAGCAGTTCTTC. J is TRBJ2-1 and V is TRBV7-7, with 12 bases lining up with TRBD2. Per the germline V gene, CDR1 is SSHAT and CDR2 is FNYEAQ (reference sequence). The CDR3 contains 16 residues.

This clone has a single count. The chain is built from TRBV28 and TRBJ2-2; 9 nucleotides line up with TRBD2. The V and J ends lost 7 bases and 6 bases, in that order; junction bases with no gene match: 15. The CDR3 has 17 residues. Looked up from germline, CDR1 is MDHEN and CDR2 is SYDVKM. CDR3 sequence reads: CASNLHPGVAGAGELFF. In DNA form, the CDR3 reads TGTGCCAGCAATCTACACCCGGGGGTAGCGGGAGCCGGGGAGCTGTTTTTT.

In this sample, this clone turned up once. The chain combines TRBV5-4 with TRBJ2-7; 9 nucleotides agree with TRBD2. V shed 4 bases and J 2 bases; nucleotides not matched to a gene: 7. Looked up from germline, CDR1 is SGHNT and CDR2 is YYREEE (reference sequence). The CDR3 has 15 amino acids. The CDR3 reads CASSLTSGATYEQYF. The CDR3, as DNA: TGTGCCAGCAGCCTGACTAGCGGAGCTACCTACGAGCAGTACTTC.

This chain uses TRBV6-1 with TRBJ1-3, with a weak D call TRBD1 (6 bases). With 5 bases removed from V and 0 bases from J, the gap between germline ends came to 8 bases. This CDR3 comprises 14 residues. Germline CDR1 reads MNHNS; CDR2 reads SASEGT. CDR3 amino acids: CASSTGSSGNTIYF. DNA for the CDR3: TGTGCCAGCAGTACAGGGAGCTCTGGAAACACCATATATTTT.

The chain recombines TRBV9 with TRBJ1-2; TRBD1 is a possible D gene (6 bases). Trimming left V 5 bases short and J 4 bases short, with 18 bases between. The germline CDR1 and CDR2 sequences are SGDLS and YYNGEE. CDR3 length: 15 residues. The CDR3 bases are TGTGCCAGCAGTCCAGACCTTACAGGGAGCTATGGCTACACCTTC. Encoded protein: CASSPDLTGSYGYTF.

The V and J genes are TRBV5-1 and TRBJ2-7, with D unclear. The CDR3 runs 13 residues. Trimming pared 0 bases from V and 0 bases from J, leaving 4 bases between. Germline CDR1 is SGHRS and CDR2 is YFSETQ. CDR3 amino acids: CASSLDISYEQYF. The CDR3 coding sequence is TGCGCCAGCAGCTTGGACATCTCCTACGAGCAGTACTTC.

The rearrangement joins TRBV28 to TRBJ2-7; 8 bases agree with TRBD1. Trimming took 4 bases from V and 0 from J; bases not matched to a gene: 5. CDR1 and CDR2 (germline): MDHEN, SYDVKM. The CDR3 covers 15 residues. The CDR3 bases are TGTGCCAGCAGTTCCACTGGGACAGGCTCCTACGAGCAGTACTTC. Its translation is CASSSTGTGSYEQYF.

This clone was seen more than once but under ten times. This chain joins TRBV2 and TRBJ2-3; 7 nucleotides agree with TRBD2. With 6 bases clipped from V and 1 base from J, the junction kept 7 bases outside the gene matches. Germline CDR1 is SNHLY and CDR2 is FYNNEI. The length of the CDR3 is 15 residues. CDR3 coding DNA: TGTGCCAGCAGCGACTGGGGAGGGGGCACAGATACGCAGTATTTT. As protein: CASSDWGGGTDTQYF.

The CDR3 loop reads CASSPSTGSYEQYF. In DNA, the CDR3 is TGTGCCAGCAGTCCATCGACAGGTTCCTACGAGCAGTACTTC. The rearrangement uses TRBV27 and TRBJ2-7; TRBD1 is a possible D gene (6 bases). CDR1 is MNHEY and CDR2 is SMNVEV in the germline V gene (reference sequence). CDR3 length: 14 amino acids. With 5 bases removed from V and 1 base from J, the gap between germline ends came to 12 bases.

As DNA, the CDR3 is TGTGCCAGTAGTCTGACTAGCGGGGGCTCCGATACGCAGTATTTT. It translates to CASSLTSGGSDTQYF. The chain employs TRBV19 and TRBJ2-3, with 12 bases lining up with TRBD2. Germline V gene sequence: CDR1 LNHDA, CDR2 SQIVND (reference sequence). J was trimmed by 6 bases and V by 5 bases; bases with no gene match: 6. The length of the CDR3 is 15 residues.

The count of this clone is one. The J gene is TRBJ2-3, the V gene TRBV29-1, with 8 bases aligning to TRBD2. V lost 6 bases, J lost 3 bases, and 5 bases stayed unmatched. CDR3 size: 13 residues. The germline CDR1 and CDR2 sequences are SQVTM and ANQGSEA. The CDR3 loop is CSVARGGTDTQYF. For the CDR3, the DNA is TGCAGCGTGGCCCGGGGGGGGACAGATACGCAGTATTTT.

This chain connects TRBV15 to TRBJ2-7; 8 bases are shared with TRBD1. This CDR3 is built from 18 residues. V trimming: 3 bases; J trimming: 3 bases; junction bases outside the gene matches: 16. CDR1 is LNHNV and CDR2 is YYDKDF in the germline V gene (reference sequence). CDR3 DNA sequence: TGTGCCACCAGCAGGGACCTCGGGGGACAGGTTGAGGTCTACGAGCAGTACTTC. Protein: CATSRDLGGQVEVYEQYF.